This TCR beta chain was captured by sequencing in a study of shared clonotypes between healthy human individuals. The germline V gene encodes CDR1 SGHRS and CDR2 YFSETQ. CDR3 length equals 18 residues. Trimming stripped 0 bases from V and 0 bases from J, with 13 bases between. CD45RO-negative CD8 cells positively selected for CCR7 made up the naive population, which excluded terminally differentiated effector memory CD45RA+ cells. Here immunoSEQ multiplex PCR was the method, and the copy in TCRdb shows in-frame clones only, minus some. The sample yields about 2 million clones, about 95% seen once. The chain joins TRBV5-1 to TRBJ2-6, with D perhaps matching TRBD2 (5 bases). What was sequenced was naive CD8+ T cells sorted from blood. The clonotype was recovered from a man in his late teens or twenties in good health. The DNA of the CDR3 is TGCGCCAGCAGCTTGGGCCAGGAGGTTAACTCTGGGGCCAACGTCCTGACTTTC. It yields the protein CASSLGQEVNSGANVLTF.